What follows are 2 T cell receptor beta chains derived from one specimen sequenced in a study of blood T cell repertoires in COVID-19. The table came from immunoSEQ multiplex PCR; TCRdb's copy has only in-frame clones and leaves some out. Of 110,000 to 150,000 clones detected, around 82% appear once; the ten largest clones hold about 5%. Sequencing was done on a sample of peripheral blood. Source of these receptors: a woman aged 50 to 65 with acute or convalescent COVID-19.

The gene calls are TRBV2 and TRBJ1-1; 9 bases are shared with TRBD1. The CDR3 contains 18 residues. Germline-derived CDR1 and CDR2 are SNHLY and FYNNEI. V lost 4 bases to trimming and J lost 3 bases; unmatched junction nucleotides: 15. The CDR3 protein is CASSVGYRGRVGDTEAFF. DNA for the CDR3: TGTGCCAGCAGTGTAGGGTACAGGGGGCGCGTAGGTGACACTGAAGCTTTCTTT.

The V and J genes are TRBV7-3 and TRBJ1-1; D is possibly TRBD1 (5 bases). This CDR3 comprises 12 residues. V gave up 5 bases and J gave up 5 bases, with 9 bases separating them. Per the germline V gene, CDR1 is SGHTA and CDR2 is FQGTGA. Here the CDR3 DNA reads TGTGCCAGCAGCAATGGGGGGACTGAAGCTTTCTTT. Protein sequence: CASSNGGTEAFF.